Each of the 31 T cell receptor beta chains below was sequenced from the same sample in a study of OX40 agonist ivuxolimab in advanced cancers. Method: immunoSEQ multiplex PCR; TCRdb's copy keeps in-frame clones and lacks some. The table has tens of thousands of clones, 88% seen once. Specimen: CD4+ or CD8+ T cells sorted from blood, collected in a trial of the OX40 agonist ivuxolimab. Every receptor here comes from an adult with an advanced solid tumor such as melanoma, head and neck, liver or kidney cancer.

This clone has just one count. The chain combines TRBV5-4 with TRBJ2-5; no clear D gene. Germline CDR1 SGHNT, CDR2 YYREEE (reference sequence). The ends were cut back, 3 bases at V and 7 bases at J, with 16 bases in the middle. CDR3 size: 14 residues. CDR3 nucleotides: TGTGCCAGCAGCTCACTACTGGAAGGCAGGACCCAGTACTTC. Amino acids: CASSSLLEGRTQYF.

This clone occurred once. V usage is TRBV9 and J usage is TRBJ2-1; D unclear. The CDR3 has 15 amino acids. The V end was cut by 0 bases, the J end by 7 bases, with 14 bases between. The germline V gene has CDR1 SGDLS and CDR2 YYNGEE. The CDR3 sequence: CASSVVGLSRNEQFF. The DNA for the CDR3 is TGTGCCAGCAGCGTAGTTGGCCTTTCGAGGAATGAGCAGTTCTTC.

This chain uses TRBV6-8 with TRBJ2-7; D is perhaps TRBD1 (5 bases). The germline CDR1 and CDR2 sequences are MNHGY and SAAAGT. Trimming pared 5 bases from V and 6 bases from J, leaving 8 bases between. The CDR3 consists of 11 residues. In DNA, the CDR3 is TGTGCCAGCAGTGATGGGGCCGAGCAGTACGTC. This translates into CASSDGAEQYV.

The chain uses TRBV6-5 and TRBJ1-1, with 8 bases identical to TRBD1. Germline CDR1 and CDR2: MNHEY and SVGAGI. The CDR3 covers 15 residues. With 4 bases clipped from V and 3 bases from J, the junction kept 7 bases outside the gene matches. The CDR3: CASSSMTGDYTEAFF. CDR3 DNA sequence: TGTGCCAGCAGTTCGATGACAGGGGACTACACTGAAGCTTTCTTT.

This chain connects TRBV7-6 to TRBJ1-2; D is undetermined. Trimming left V 3 bases short and J 8 bases short, with 13 bases between. Germline V CDR1 and CDR2: SGHVS, FNYEAQ. This CDR3 region has 13 residues. The CDR3 region has the DNA TGTGCCAGCAGCTTCGTCAGCTCGGAGGGCTACACCTTC. It yields the protein CASSFVSSEGYTF. The whole variable domain, remainder taken from reference TRBV7-6 and TRBJ1-2, is GAGVSQSPRYKVTKRGQDVALRCDPISGHVSLYWYRQALGQGPEFLTYFNYEAQQDKSGLPNDRFSAERPEGSISTLTIQRTEQRDSAMYRCASSFVSSEGYTFGSGTRLTVV.

V usage is TRBV5-3 and J usage is TRBJ2-5; D is possibly TRBD1 (6 bases). TRBV5-3 is marked as an open reading frame, function uncertain. Trimming removed 4 bases from V and 11 bases from J, with 18 bases in between. This CDR3 region has 13 residues. The CDR3 DNA reads TGTGCCAGAAGCCCGGGACATAAAGTGGCGCAGTACTTC. This translates into CARSPGHKVAQYF.

This chain joins TRBV28 and TRBJ2-7; D is perhaps TRBD2 (6 bases). CDR3 length equals 19 residues. The V gene's germline CDR1 is MDHEN and CDR2 SYDVKM. V lost 5 bases to trimming and J lost 3 bases, with 29 bases between them. The chain's CDR3 is CASSPIWGGTQPQIYEQYF. The CDR3, as DNA: TGTGCCAGCAGTCCGATCTGGGGCGGGACCCAACCCCAGATCTACGAGCAGTACTTC.

This chain's CDR3 is CASSLEGPRRSWDTQYF. In DNA form, the CDR3 reads TGTGCCAGCAGCTTGGAGGGACCCAGGAGGTCATGGGATACGCAGTATTTT. The chain is built from TRBV5-6 and TRBJ2-3; D possibly matches TRBD1 or TRBD2 (5 bases each). V gave up 0 bases and J gave up 6 bases, with 20 bases separating them. CDR1 is SGHDT and CDR2 is YYEEEE in the germline V gene. The CDR3 loop spans 17 amino acids.

This chain links TRBV5-4 with TRBJ2-7; 9 bases agree with TRBD2. Germline V gene lookup returns CDR1 SGHNT and CDR2 YYREEE (reference sequence). The CDR3 has 15 amino acids. The junction had 2 bases not matched to a gene; V was cut back by 0 bases and J by 1 base. The CDR3 nucleotides are TGTGCCAGCAGCTTGGGGGCGGGAGGGTCCTACGAGCAGTACTTC. Translated, it gives CASSLGAGGSYEQYF. The whole variable domain, remainder taken from reference TRBV5-4 and TRBJ2-7, is ETGVTQSPTHLIKTRGQQVTLRCSSQSGHNTVSWYQQALGQGPQFIFQYYREEENGRGNFPPRFSGLQFPNYSSELNVNALELDDSALYLCASSLGAGGSYEQYFGPGTRLTVT.

CDR3 DNA sequence: TGCGCCAGCAGCCAAGGGGAGGGGAACTATGGCTACACCTTC. This codes for CASSQGEGNYGYTF. V and J are TRBV4-3 and TRBJ1-2; weak D call: TRBD1 (5 bases). Germline V gene sequence: CDR1 LGHNA, CDR2 YSLEER. V gave up 1 base and J gave up 2 bases, with 8 bases separating them. The CDR3 runs to 14 residues.

The V gene is TRBV11-2, the J gene TRBJ1-1; a weak D match, TRBD1 (6 bases). Per the germline V gene, CDR1 is SGHAT and CDR2 is FQNNGV. The CDR3 has 18 amino acids. Between the trimmed V and J ends, which lost 0 bases and 2 bases, there was a span of 19 bases. CDR3 DNA sequence: TGTGCCAGCAGCTTAGATCGGTGGGGGGGCCCCGCAAACACTGAAGCTTTCTTT. This encodes CASSLDRWGGPANTEAFF. Complete variable domain (other parts from reference TRBV11-2 and TRBJ1-1): EAGVAQSPRYKIIEKRQSVAFWCNPISGHATLYWYQQILGQGPKLLIQFQNNGVVDDSQLPKDRFSAERLKGVDSTLKIQPAKLEDSAVYLCASSLDRWGGPANTEAFFGQGTRLTVV.

The rearrangement links TRBV29-1 to TRBJ2-1, with TRBD1 matching over 7 bases. There are 14 residues in the CDR3. Germline V gene lookup returns CDR1 SQVTM and CDR2 ANQGSEA. V shed 6 bases, J shed 2 bases, and the junction held 7 bases outside the gene matches. The CDR3 nucleotides are TGCAGCGTCCAGGGGGTCCCTCCCTACAATGAGCAGTTCTTC. Translated: CSVQGVPPYNEQFF.

This sequence joins TRBV4-1 and TRBJ2-1; 7 bases are shared with TRBD2. Per the germline V gene, CDR1 is MGHRA and CDR2 is YSYEKL. The length of the CDR3 is 13 residues. The V and J ends lost 7 bases and 7 bases, in that order; junction bases with no gene match: 7. The CDR3 nucleotides are TGCGCCAGCACCCCCAGGGAGGGGAATGAGCAGTTCTTC. Translating gives CASTPREGNEQFF.

The chain combines TRBV28 with TRBJ2-1; D is perhaps TRBD2 (5 bases). Per the germline V gene, CDR1 is MDHEN and CDR2 is SYDVKM. The CDR3 spans 14 residues. With 5 bases removed from V and 9 bases from J, the gap between germline ends came to 17 bases. Here the CDR3 DNA reads TGTGCCAGCAGTCCCACGGGTCCTACTAGTGAGCAGTTCTTC. Its translation: CASSPTGPTSEQFF.

This chain links TRBV2 with TRBJ2-2, with 13 bases matching TRBD2. The CDR3 is 15 residues long. V dropped 8 bases and J dropped 3; count of bases not matched to a gene: 3. The germline V gene has CDR1 SNHLY and CDR2 FYNNEI. DNA of the CDR3: TGTGCCAGCGGAGGACTAGCGGGGGACACCGGGGAGCTGTTTTTT. This gives the protein CASGGLAGDTGELFF.

The chain is built from TRBV27 and TRBJ2-6; D is unresolved. Trimming pared 6 bases from V and 3 bases from J, leaving 6 bases between. The CDR3 has 13 amino acids. The germline V gene encodes CDR1 MNHEY and CDR2 SMNVEV (reference sequence). For the CDR3, the DNA is TGTGCCAGCAGCATAGTTGGGGCCAACGTCCTGACTTTC. This translates into CASSIVGANVLTF.

The rearrangement uses TRBV6-6 and TRBJ1-1; D call uncertain. The germline gives CDR1 MNHNY, CDR2 SVGAGI (reference sequence). V shed 5 bases and J shed 0 bases, with 13 bases lying between them. The CDR3 sequence is 15 residues long. The CDR3: CASSPVWRMNTEAFF. CDR3 coding DNA: TGTGCCAGCAGTCCCGTCTGGCGGATGAACACTGAAGCTTTCTTT.

V gene TRBV27 combines with J gene TRBJ1-5, with 8 bases aligning to TRBD1. The CDR3 extends over 18 amino acids. The germline V gene has CDR1 MNHEY and CDR2 SMNVEV (reference sequence). V lost 8 bases to trimming and J lost 0 bases; unmatched junction nucleotides: 15. CDR3 DNA sequence: TGTGCCAGCGGGTTACTTGACAGGGGACTCTATAGCAATCAGCCCCAGCATTTT. This codes for CASGLLDRGLYSNQPQHF.

This chain links TRBV9 with TRBJ2-3; no definite D call. The CDR3 runs 12 residues. V was shortened by 0 bases and J by 3 bases, with 2 bases between the two germline ends. The germline V gene encodes CDR1 SGDLS and CDR2 YYNGEE. The CDR3 nucleotides read TGTGCCAGCAGCGTAGTAACAGATACGCAGTATTTT. Protein product: CASSVVTDTQYF.

DNA of the CDR3: TGTGCCAGCAGCGCTGCACTAGCGGGGGATAGCACAGATACGCAGTATTTT. Translation: CASSAALAGDSTDTQYF. This rearrangement joins TRBV9 to TRBJ2-3, with TRBD2 matching 11 bases. The germline V gene has CDR1 SGDLS and CDR2 YYNGEE. The ends lost 3 bases at V and 0 bases at J; junction bases unmatched: 6. CDR3 length: 17 residues.

The chain recombines TRBV5-4 with TRBJ2-3; 11 bases map to TRBD2. Trimming removed 4 bases from V and 6 bases from J; junction bases left unmatched: 7. Germline CDR1 reads SGHNT; CDR2 reads YYREEE (reference sequence). This CDR3 has 15 residues. The DNA of the CDR3 is TGTGCCAGCAGCCCAATAGCGGGAGGGTCCGATACGCAGTATTTT. Its translation: CASSPIAGGSDTQYF.

This clone was seen a few times. V usage is TRBV4-1 and J usage is TRBJ2-5; possibly TRBD2 for D (6 bases). Looked up from germline, CDR1 is MGHRA and CDR2 is YSYEKL. This CDR3 region has 13 residues. Trimming took 0 bases from V and 5 from J, leaving 7 bases between them. This chain's CDR3 is CASSQDGRETQYF. The DNA for the CDR3 is TGCGCCAGCAGCCAAGATGGGAGGGAGACCCAGTACTTC.

This clone was observed a few times. The chain uses TRBV4-1 and TRBJ1-3, with a possible D match to TRBD1 (5 bases). CDR1 MGHRA and CDR2 YSYEKL come from the germline V gene. Trimming removed 2 bases from V and 0 bases from J, with 11 bases in between. CDR3 length equals 16 residues. CDR3 protein: CASSQSQGNSGNTIYF. The CDR3 DNA reads TGCGCCAGCAGCCAAAGTCAGGGAAACTCTGGAAACACCATATATTTT.

The J gene is TRBJ2-5, the V gene TRBV4-1; 15 bases map to TRBD2. The trim removed 1 base at V and 2 bases at J, leaving 8 bases unmatched. Germline CDR1 MGHRA, CDR2 YSYEKL. The CDR3 sequence is 19 residues long. CDR3 coding DNA: TGCGCCAGCAGCCAAGCCCCGGGACTAGCGGGGGGACCGCAAGAGACCCAGTACTTC. The encoded protein is CASSQAPGLAGGPQETQYF.

The chain uses TRBV7-9 and TRBJ2-5, with 10 positions matching TRBD1. This CDR3 spans 15 amino acids. CDR1 and CDR2 from the germline V gene are SEHNR and FQNEAQ (reference sequence). The junction had 9 bases not matched to a gene; V was cut back by 5 bases and J by 6 bases. The CDR3 sequence: CASSPDRGRTQTQYF. As DNA, the CDR3 is TGTGCCAGCAGCCCCGACAGGGGGCGCACGCAGACCCAGTACTTC.

This chain joins TRBV2 and TRBJ2-3; tentative D call: TRBD2 (5 bases). V was pared by 10 bases and J by 0 bases, with 17 bases between. This CDR3 contains 15 residues. In germline, CDR1 is SNHLY, CDR2 FYNNEI. CDR3 DNA sequence: TGTGCCATAAGTAGTGAAGCGGACAGCACAGATACGCAGTATTTT. This codes for CAISSEADSTDTQYF. Full variable domain (rest looked up from reference TRBV2 and TRBJ2-3): EPEVTQTPSHQVTQMGQEVILRCVPISNHLYFYWYRQILGQKVEFLVSFYNNEISEKSEIFDDQFSVERPDGSNFTLKIRSTKLEDSAMYFCAISSEADSTDTQYFGPGTRLTVL.

This clone was observed a single time. V is TRBV19 and J is TRBJ1-1; the D is unclear. This CDR3 has 14 amino acids. V shed 0 bases and J shed 5 bases, with 10 bases lying between them. In germline, CDR1 is LNHDA, CDR2 SQIVND (reference sequence). CDR3 coding DNA: TGTGCCAGTAGTATAGATCTTGAGGATACTGAAGCTTTCTTT. Its protein product is CASSIDLEDTEAFF.

The V call is TRBV7-9, the J call TRBJ1-1; possibly TRBD1 for D (6 bases). Germline CDR1 is SEHNR and CDR2 is FQNEAQ (reference sequence). V lost 2 bases and J lost 6, with 10 bases in between. There are 13 residues in the CDR3. CDR3 nucleotides: TGTGCCAGCAGCTTAACGGCAGGGGCTGAAGCTTTCTTT. Its protein product is CASSLTAGAEAFF.

This sequence joins TRBV27 and TRBJ1-1, with a possible D match to TRBD1 (5 bases). The CDR3 extends over 13 amino acids. Germline CDR1 MNHEY, CDR2 SMNVEV (reference sequence). V was pared by 6 bases and J by 8 bases, with 16 bases between. CDR3 in DNA: TGTGCCAGCAGCTTAGGTACAGGAATAGAAGCTTTCTTT. Amino acids: CASSLGTGIEAFF.

This chain connects TRBV6-5 to TRBJ1-2, with a possible D match to TRBD1 (5 bases). The V gene's germline CDR1 is MNHEY and CDR2 SVGAGI. The ends were cut back, 2 bases at V and 5 bases at J, with 9 bases in the middle. The CDR3 contains 13 residues. CDR3 nucleotides: TGTGCCAGCAGTTACGGAGGGGAATATGGCTACACCTTC. Translated, it gives CASSYGGEYGYTF.

The chain has TRBV7-9 and TRBJ1-1, with TRBD1 matching 9 bases. The germline CDR1 and CDR2 sequences are SEHNR and FQNEAQ (reference sequence). V trimming: 6 bases; J trimming: 1 base; junction bases outside the gene matches: 3. The CDR3 extends over 14 amino acids. The CDR3 region is CASSSGQGNTEAFF. CDR3 nucleotides: TGTGCCAGCAGTTCGGGACAGGGGAACACTGAAGCTTTCTTT.